Listed below are T cell receptor beta chains from one sample, sequenced in a study of cytomegalovirus exposure and HLA in healthy donors. Produced via immunoSEQ multiplex PCR; TCRdb's table is partial and in-frame only. The sample includes 120,000 or so clones, around nine tenths of them seen just once. Source material: PBMCs. The source is a woman aged 18-29 years in good health and CMV-seronegative. Both conserved end residues are part of each CDR3. Fields, in order: V gene, D gene, clone size, J gene, CDR3 protein, CDR3 DNA. The D gene is left open where the match is weak. The size field is filled for only some rows; it gives once, few, many or a size class.

V: TRBV29-1
D: NA
size: NA
J: TRBJ2-5
CDR3: CSVRQSQETQYF
DNA: TGCAGCGTCAGACAGAGCCAAGAGACCCAGTACTTC

V: TRBV2
D: TRBD2
size: NA
J: TRBJ2-7
CDR3: CASSPVVAGGPTISRREQYF
DNA: TGTGCCAGCAGTCCCGTGGTAGCGGGAGGGCCCACGATCTCGAGACGCGAGCAGTACTTC

V: TRBV21-1
D: NA
size: NA
J: TRBJ1-1
CDR3: CAPGGTEAFF
DNA: TGTGCCCCGGGGGGCACTGAAGCTTTCTTT

V: TRBV10-1
D: NA
size: NA
J: TRBJ2-1
CDR3: CASSGAGAYNEQFF
DNA: TGCGCCAGCAGTGGAGCAGGGGCCTACAATGAGCAGTTCTTC

V: TRBV4-1
D: TRBD2
size: NA
J: TRBJ2-7
CDR3: CASSQQRESEQYF
DNA: TGCGCCAGCAGCCAACAGCGGGAGAGCGAGCAGTACTTC

V: TRBV25-1
D: TRBD2
size: NA
J: TRBJ2-1
CDR3: CASSAGTIYNEQFF
DNA: TGTGCCAGCAGTGCTGGGACTATTTACAATGAGCAGTTCTTC

V: TRBV7-7
D: TRBD2
size: NA
J: TRBJ2-3
CDR3: CASSQYSGLNTDTQYF
DNA: TGTGCTAGCAGCCAGTATAGCGGGCTTAACACAGATACGCAGTATTTT

V: TRBV28
D: NA
size: NA
J: TRBJ2-3
CDR3: CASSPPGGTQYF
DNA: TGTGCCAGCAGTCCCCCCGGCGGGACGCAGTATTTT

V: TRBV11-2
D: TRBD2
size: NA
J: TRBJ2-7
CDR3: CASSFGFSGSYEQYF
DNA: TGTGCCAGCAGCTTTGGGTTTAGCGGGAGCTACGAGCAGTACTTC

V: TRBV19
D: TRBD2
size: NA
J: TRBJ2-1
CDR3: CASSIGGGSSYNEQFF
DNA: TGTGCCAGTAGTATAGGAGGCGGGAGCTCCTACAATGAGCAGTTCTTC

V: TRBV18
D: NA
size: NA
J: TRBJ2-7
CDR3: CASSLNTGDEQYF
DNA: TGTGCCAGCTCACTTAATACGGGTGACGAGCAGTACTTC

V: TRBV7-9
D: TRBD2
size: NA
J: TRBJ2-1
CDR3: CASSTRTSVGNEQFF
DNA: TGTGCCAGCAGCACTAGGACTAGTGTGGGCAATGAGCAGTTCTTC

V: TRBV7-9
D: TRBD2
size: NA
J: TRBJ2-5
CDR3: CASSLLAGETQYF
DNA: TGTGCCAGCAGCTTACTAGCGGGAGAAACCCAGTACTTC

V: TRBV18
D: NA
size: few
J: TRBJ1-5
CDR3: CASSPIQGLQPQHF
DNA: TGTGCCAGCTCACCTATACAGGGTTTACAGCCCCAGCATTTT

V: TRBV29-1
D: NA
size: NA
J: TRBJ2-3
CDR3: CSASKVSGTDTQYF
DNA: TGCAGCGCCTCGAAAGTCAGCGGCACAGATACGCAGTATTTT

V: TRBV2
D: TRBD2
size: NA
J: TRBJ2-1
CDR3: CASIFVAGDNEQFF
DNA: TGTGCCAGCATTTTCGTAGCGGGAGACAATGAGCAGTTCTTC

V: TRBV12-5
D: TRBD2
size: NA
J: TRBJ2-7
CDR3: CASGGLAGVGQYF
DNA: TGTGCTAGTGGGGGACTAGCGGGAGTTGGGCAGTACTTC

V: TRBV7-9
D: TRBD1
size: NA
J: TRBJ1-4
CDR3: CASSLWGQGFGKLFF
DNA: TGTGCCAGCAGCTTATGGGGACAGGGGTTTGGAAAACTGTTTTTT

V: TRBV18
D: NA
size: NA
J: TRBJ1-5
CDR3: CASSPSQDQPQHF
DNA: TGTGCCAGCTCACCAAGCCAGGATCAGCCCCAGCATTTT

V: TRBV14
D: NA
size: NA
J: TRBJ2-7
CDR3: CASSHWTVSVYEQYF
DNA: TGTGCCAGCAGCCACTGGACAGTTTCAGTCTACGAGCAGTACTTC

V: TRBV10-2
D: NA
size: NA
J: TRBJ2-3
CDR3: CASSGTGVIDTQYF
DNA: TGCGCCAGCAGTGGGACGGGAGTCATAGATACGCAGTATTTT

V: TRBV7-7
D: NA
size: NA
J: TRBJ2-3
CDR3: CASSLNPMVQGYADTQYF
DNA: TGTGCTAGCAGCTTAAATCCGATGGTCCAGGGGTATGCAGATACGCAGTATTTT

V: TRBV9
D: NA
size: NA
J: TRBJ2-5
CDR3: CASSVALGLAHQETQYF
DNA: TGTGCCAGCAGCGTAGCTTTGGGGCTAGCGCATCAAGAGACCCAGTACTTC

V: TRBV27
D: TRBD2
size: NA
J: TRBJ2-7
CDR3: CASSHGLAGLSYEQYF
DNA: TGTGCCAGCAGCCACGGACTAGCGGGACTCTCCTACGAGCAGTACTTC

V: TRBV10-3
D: TRBD1
size: once
J: TRBJ1-2
CDR3: CAISEWDRASNYGYTF
DNA: TGTGCCATCAGTGAATGGGACAGAGCATCTAACTATGGCTACACCTTC

V: TRBV7-9
D: NA
size: once
J: TRBJ2-2
CDR3: CASSRDSSGELFF
DNA: TGTGCCAGCAGCCGGGATAGTTCCGGGGAGCTGTTTTTT

V: TRBV11-3
D: TRBD2
size: NA
J: TRBJ2-1
CDR3: CASSQTGTSGRGSYNEQFF
DNA: TGTGCCAGCAGCCAAACCGGGACTAGCGGGAGAGGTTCCTACAATGAGCAGTTCTTC

V: TRBV11-3
D: NA
size: NA
J: TRBJ1-1
CDR3: CASSLDRGYTEAFF
DNA: TGTGCCAGCAGCTTAGACAGGGGTTACACTGAAGCTTTCTTT

V: TRBV11-3
D: TRBD2
size: NA
J: TRBJ2-7
CDR3: CASSLDRGLAGGLNEQYF
DNA: TGTGCCAGCAGCTTAGATCGCGGACTAGCGGGAGGATTAAACGAGCAGTACTTC

V: TRBV19
D: NA
size: NA
J: TRBJ1-2
CDR3: CASSTRGSGYGYTF
DNA: TGTGCCAGTAGTACTAGGGGATCCGGCTATGGCTACACCTTC

V: TRBV19
D: TRBD2
size: NA
J: TRBJ2-7
CDR3: CASSPGLAGVSYEQYF
DNA: TGTGCCAGTAGTCCCGGACTAGCGGGGGTCTCCTACGAGCAGTACTTC

V: TRBV5-4
D: TRBD2
size: NA
J: TRBJ2-2
CDR3: CASSPRLAEDTGELFF
DNA: TGTGCCAGCAGCCCCAGACTAGCTGAAGACACCGGGGAGCTGTTTTTT

V: TRBV5-4
D: NA
size: once
J: TRBJ2-5
CDR3: CASSLGGLGETQYF
DNA: TGTGCCAGCAGCTTGGGAGGACTCGGCGAGACCCAGTACTTC

V: TRBV4-1
D: NA
size: NA
J: TRBJ2-3
CDR3: CASSQAALGGPSGDTQYF
DNA: TGCGCCAGCAGCCAAGCGGCGTTGGGCGGGCCGTCCGGGGATACGCAGTATTTT

V: TRBV7-9
D: NA
size: NA
J: TRBJ2-1
CDR3: CASSPTTSSYNEQFF
DNA: TGTGCCAGCAGCCCTACCACGAGCTCCTACAATGAGCAGTTCTTC

V: TRBV5-6
D: TRBD2
size: NA
J: TRBJ2-7
CDR3: CASSVGTSGRLYF
DNA: TGTGCCAGCAGCGTAGGGACTAGCGGGCGGCTGTACTTC

V: TRBV5-8
D: TRBD1
size: once
J: TRBJ1-1
CDR3: CASSLGKTGKAFF
DNA: TGTGCCAGCAGCTTGGGAAAGACAGGGAAGGCTTTCTTT

V: TRBV19
D: TRBD1
size: few
J: TRBJ1-1
CDR3: CASSPGTGLNTEAFF
DNA: TGTGCCAGTAGTCCAGGGACAGGTTTGAACACTGAAGCTTTCTTT

V: TRBV5-1
D: NA
size: NA
J: TRBJ1-1
CDR3: CASSFGGLDTEAFF
DNA: TGCGCCAGCAGCTTCGGGGGGCTGGACACTGAAGCTTTCTTT

V: TRBV28
D: NA
size: NA
J: TRBJ2-3
CDR3: CASSLAAGGRDTQYF
DNA: TGTGCCAGCAGTTTGGCGGCAGGGGGGAGAGATACGCAGTATTTT

V: TRBV4-2
D: NA
size: NA
J: TRBJ1-5
CDR3: CASSQGLDQPQHF
DNA: TGTGCCAGCAGCCAAGGACTGGATCAGCCCCAGCATTTT

V: TRBV2
D: TRBD1
size: NA
J: TRBJ1-2
CDR3: CASKGTGAYYGYTF
DNA: TGTGCCAGCAAGGGGACAGGGGCATATTATGGCTACACCTTC

V: TRBV7-8
D: NA
size: NA
J: TRBJ2-7
CDR3: CASSLASGSSYEQYF
DNA: TGTGCCAGCAGCTTAGCTTCCGGGAGCTCCTACGAGCAGTACTTC

V: TRBV6-1
D: NA
size: NA
J: TRBJ2-7
CDR3: CATRLGAYEQYF
DNA: TGTGCCACCCGACTAGGTGCCTACGAGCAGTACTTC

V: TRBV5-1
D: NA
size: NA
J: TRBJ1-1
CDR3: CASSGNRDTEAFF
DNA: TGCGCCAGCAGCGGCAACAGGGATACTGAAGCTTTCTTT

V: TRBV7-9
D: NA
size: NA
J: TRBJ2-1
CDR3: CASSDKGRSSYNEQFF
DNA: TGTGCCAGCAGCGATAAGGGGCGGAGCTCCTACAATGAGCAGTTCTTC

V: TRBV9
D: TRBD1
size: once
J: TRBJ2-7
CDR3: CASSVGGQGREQYF
DNA: TGTGCCAGCAGCGTAGGAGGACAGGGGAGGGAGCAGTACTTC

V: TRBV28
D: TRBD2
size: NA
J: TRBJ2-1
CDR3: CASSGAGGSYNEQFF
DNA: TGTGCCAGCAGTGGAGCGGGAGGCTCCTACAATGAGCAGTTCTTC

V: TRBV18
D: NA
size: once
J: TRBJ2-7
CDR3: CASSPVQGTYEQYF
DNA: TGTGCCAGCTCACCCGTACAGGGTACCTACGAGCAGTACTTC

V: TRBV15
D: NA
size: once
J: TRBJ2-6
CDR3: CATSRDTGRRKSSGANVLTF
DNA: TGTGCCACCAGCAGAGATACAGGACGCCGTAAGAGCTCTGGGGCCAACGTCCTGACTTTC

V: TRBV7-3
D: TRBD1
size: NA
J: TRBJ2-7
CDR3: CASSLKAGGQDEQYF
DNA: TGTGCCAGCAGCTTAAAGGCAGGGGGCCAAGACGAGCAGTACTTC